This TCR beta chain was found in a study of shared clonotypes between healthy human individuals. Authors' methods: Filtering differed for immunoSEQ, which gave only junction sequences without quality scores. Libraries were prepared by immunoSEQ multiplex PCR; TCRdb keeps only in-frame clonotypes and omits some of them. The V and J calls and the clone size are those of that table, but D and trimming were determined from the DNA. The table records around 2.5 million clones, roughly 93% of them present only once. V lost 5 bases and J 4 bases, leaving 11 bases between the germline ends. Germline lookup yields CDR1 SGHTA and CDR2 FQGTGA. The CDR3 length is 14 residues.

The chain uses TRBV7-3 and TRBJ2-2; D not resolved. The sample consisted of naive CD4+ T cells from PBMCs. The subset: CD45RA+ positively selected. The receptor's source is a man in his late teens or twenties in good health. Some clones in this sample may be carry-over from other donors' samples. CDR3 DNA: TGTGCCAGCAGCCCGGGCGGCATCACCGGGGAGCTGTTTTTT. Its translation: CASSPGGITGELFF.